This is a list of T cell receptor beta chains from one sample in a study of technical replicates of blood from several donors. TCRdb keeps only in-frame clones here, not all; method: immunoSEQ multiplex PCR. The repertoire includes tens of thousands of clones, just under 95% of them detected once, and under 3% sits in the top ten. Sequencing was performed on PBMCs. The receptors were gathered from a human donor in good health. Some clones in this sample may be carry-over from other donors' samples. CDR3s leave out the opening cysteine and the closing phenylalanine or tryptophan. D genes are given only for firm matches. Some rows mark clone size as missing; the rest say once, few, many or name a class of expanded clone.

clone size	V gene	J gene	D gene	CDR3 protein
-	TRBV5-1	TRBJ2-1	-	ASSLAGALYNEQF
-	TRBV1	TRBJ2-5	-	TSSQESWIAGGFLETQY
-	TRBV10-2	TRBJ2-7	-	ASSSPSVTAYEQY
-	TRBV9	TRBJ1-4	-	ASSVGVLTESATNEKLF
-	TRBV2	TRBJ2-7	TRBD1	ASGRRTGVSYEQY
-	TRBV4-3	TRBJ2-6	TRBD1	ASSQQGANSGANVLT
-	TRBV20-1	TRBJ2-1	-	SHITGFEQF
-	TRBV10-1	TRBJ1-2	TRBD1	ASSASGQEERIVWGYT
-	TRBV2	TRBJ2-1	-	ASGRTNEQF
few	TRBV30	TRBJ2-1	-	AWSGNSDNEQF
once	TRBV7-9	TRBJ2-3	-	ASSYRDTTDTQY
-	TRBV27	TRBJ1-2	TRBD1	ASSFTGARGSYT
once	TRBV27	TRBJ2-7	TRBD2	ASRGHGTSGGEQY
-	TRBV7-9	TRBJ2-2	TRBD2	ASSLALLAGANTGELF
-	TRBV7-2	TRBJ2-6	TRBD1	ASSLRGPGANVLT
-	TRBV10-3	TRBJ1-1	TRBD1	ASQGQLNTEAF
once	TRBV4-3	TRBJ2-1	TRBD2	ASSQEPSGRHNEQF
-	TRBV4-1	TRBJ1-1	-	ASSQDQFGGNTEAF
-	TRBV25-1	TRBJ1-2	TRBD1	ASSRPGTGGGYT
-	TRBV4-3	TRBJ2-7	-	ASSHGVGVEQY
-	TRBV10-3	TRBJ2-7	TRBD1	AISESGQGREQY
-	TRBV7-2	TRBJ1-2	-	ASSSGRGNYGYT
-	TRBV19	TRBJ2-2	TRBD2	ASGTSGNGELF
-	TRBV19	TRBJ2-1	-	ASQPGSSMRHEQF
few	TRBV4-3	TRBJ2-7	-	ASSQDAAGTSYEQY
-	TRBV4-2	TRBJ2-7	-	ASSQVGSDEQY
-	TRBV15	TRBJ1-3	-	ATSRDLAAGNTIY
-	TRBV4-2	TRBJ2-1	-	ASSQDTGAHNEQF
-	TRBV30	TRBJ2-3	-	AWNPSGSKEQY
-	TRBV6-5	TRBJ2-3	-	ASSYSGGPADTQY
-	TRBV7-2	TRBJ2-7	-	ASSSQGWGQGSSH
-	TRBV7-9	TRBJ1-5	-	ASSLSGAPNQPQH
-	TRBV30	TRBJ2-1	TRBD2	AWMPGLAFNEQF
-	TRBV19	TRBJ2-7	-	ASSIETGVYEQY
once	TRBV13	TRBJ1-5	TRBD1	ASSLDSSTVPTTGYRQPQH
-	TRBV5-1	TRBJ1-6	TRBD1	ASSLADRASYNSPLH
once	TRBV18	TRBJ2-5	-	ASSRQSQETQY
-	TRBV10-3	TRBJ1-1	TRBD1	AISDPGQGHTEAF
-	TRBV7-8	TRBJ2-7	-	ASSATGPHSYEQY
once	TRBV10-3	TRBJ2-5	-	AISESGGETQY